The next 25 T cell receptor beta chains were all read from a single sample in a study of blood T cell repertoires in COVID-19. The assay was immunoSEQ multiplex PCR, and TCRdb's table has in-frame clones only and misses some. The sample records approximately 260,000 clones, around 84% being singletons. Input material: PBMCs or T cells enriched from blood (not recorded which). The source of these receptors is a man aged 25-45 years with acute COVID-19.

This chain links TRBV2 with TRBJ2-7, with 9 bases identical to TRBD1. Looked up from germline, CDR1 is SNHLY and CDR2 is FYNNEI. The CDR3 totals 12 residues. The CDR3 region has the DNA TGTGCCAGCAGTGCACACCGGGACAGGGAAGCCGTC. Translation: CASSAHRDREAV.

Only one count was recorded for this clone. The CDR3 DNA is TGTGCCAGCAGTTACAAGGGGGCAGGATCTTCTGGAGGCTACACCTTC. It specifies CASSYKGAGSSGGYTF. The gene calls are TRBV6-2 or TRBV6-3 and TRBJ1-2; TRBD1 matches 7 bases. The germline V gene has CDR1 MNHEY and CDR2 SVGEGT. This CDR3 is 16 amino acids long. Trimming took 2 bases from V and 8 from J; bases not matched to a gene: 14.

This CDR3 reads CASSLATPGGIYNEQFF. The CDR3 region has the DNA TGTGCCAGCAGCTTAGCTACTCCGGGGGGAATTTACAATGAGCAGTTCTTC. This rearrangement joins TRBV7-6 to TRBJ2-1, with 7 positions matching TRBD2. The V gene's germline CDR1 is SGHVS and CDR2 FNYEAQ. With V trimmed by 0 bases and J by 4 bases, 9 bases remained unmatched. The CDR3 has 17 residues. The variable domain in full, completed from reference TRBV7-6 and TRBJ2-1, reads GAGVSQSPRYKVTKRGQDVALRCDPISGHVSLYWYRQALGQGPEFLTYFNYEAQQDKSGLPNDRFSAERPEGSISTLTIQRTEQRDSAMYRCASSLATPGGIYNEQFFGPGTRLTVL.

J is TRBJ1-5 and V is TRBV28; 12 nucleotides line up with TRBD1. Germline V gene data show CDR1 as MDHEN and CDR2 as SYDVKM. This CDR3 region has 15 residues. After removal of 7 bases from V and 2 bases from J, the junction contained 3 bases not matched to a gene. CDR3: CASTGTGGGNQPQHF. In DNA, the CDR3 is TGTGCCAGCACGGGGACAGGGGGCGGCAATCAGCCCCAGCATTTT.

V and J are TRBV5-5 and TRBJ2-2, with a tentative D call TRBD1 (5 bases). CDR1 and CDR2 from the germline V gene are SGHKS and YYEKEE (reference sequence). The CDR3 has 16 residues. The V end lost 2 bases, the J end lost 1 base, and 12 bases lay between the germline ends. CDR3 coding DNA: TGTGCCAGCAGCTTTACCCGGACAAGGAACACCGGGGAGCTGTTTTTT. Its protein product is CASSFTRTRNTGELFF.

The gene calls are TRBV5-4 and TRBJ2-2; 7 nucleotides line up with TRBD2. Germline V gene lookup returns CDR1 SGHNT and CDR2 YYREEE (reference sequence). V gave up 0 bases and J gave up 2 bases; unmatched junction bases: 13. CDR3 size: 19 residues. CDR3 sequence: CASSLEIAGVLTNTGELFF. DNA of the CDR3: TGTGCCAGCAGCTTGGAAATAGCGGGTGTGCTAACAAACACCGGGGAGCTGTTTTTT.

This clone was seen only a few times. The chain links TRBV24-1 to TRBJ1-5; 11 bases align to TRBD1. This CDR3 spans 16 amino acids. The V segment lost 3 bases and the J segment 5 bases; nucleotides outside the gene matches: 5. Per germline, CDR1 KGHDR and CDR2 SFDVKD. For the CDR3, the DNA is TGTGCCACCAGTGATACTCCGGGACAGGGGGATCAGCCCCAGCATTTT. Amino acid sequence: CATSDTPGQGDQPQHF.

The rearrangement links TRBV25-1 to TRBJ2-3; 8 nucleotides agree with TRBD1. Germline-derived CDR1 and CDR2 are MGHDK and SYGVNS. This CDR3 is 14 amino acids long. The junction had 6 bases not matched to a gene; V was cut back by 4 bases and J by 6 bases. The DNA for the CDR3 is TGTGCCAGCAGTGCAGGACAGGGCTGGGATACGCAGTATTTT. This codes for CASSAGQGWDTQYF.

This clone was recorded a few times. The genes are TRBV21-1 and TRBJ2-7; TRBD1, the table's D call, was not compared with the DNA. TRBV21-1 is termed a pseudogene. The CDR3 is 18 amino acids. The CDR3 is CASSKGPSSTGLNYEQYV. DNA for the CDR3: TGTGCCAGCAGCAAAGGACCCTCTTCGACAGGGTTGAACTACGAGCAGTACGTC.

The genes are TRBV27 and TRBJ1-2; the D gene is possibly TRBD1 (6 bases). Germline CDR1 reads MNHEY; CDR2 reads SMNVEV (reference sequence). The length of the CDR3 is 15 residues. V lost 6 bases, J lost 8 bases, and 22 bases lay in between. This chain's CDR3 is CASRLDTGTRRGYTF. For the CDR3, the DNA is TGTGCCAGCAGGCTAGATACCGGGACACGGCGCGGCTACACCTTC.

V gene TRBV6-5 combines with J gene TRBJ1-5, with 7 positions matching TRBD1. Germline CDR1 is MNHEY and CDR2 is SVGAGI. V shed 0 bases, J shed 6 bases, and the junction held 5 bases outside the gene matches. The CDR3 spans 15 residues. The CDR3 region is CASSYSAGGSQPQHF. DNA of the CDR3: TGTGCCAGCAGTTACTCGGCAGGGGGGAGTCAGCCCCAGCATTTT.

CDR3 in amino acids: CASSKLATDTQYF. The CDR3 coding sequence is TGTGCCAGCAGCAAACTAGCCACAGATACGCAGTATTTT. This chain links TRBV6-5 with TRBJ2-3; D is perhaps TRBD2 (6 bases). Looked up from germline, CDR1 is MNHEY and CDR2 is SVGAGI. The CDR3 runs 13 residues. The V and J ends lost 6 bases and 2 bases respectively, with 9 bases between them.

The chain links TRBV6-6 to TRBJ1-3; 7 bases align to TRBD1. Germline assignment: CDR1 MNHNY and CDR2 SVGAGI (reference sequence). The CDR3 has 14 amino acids. Trimming at V came to 8 bases and at J to 1 base, leaving 5 bases not matched to a gene. The CDR3 DNA sequence: TGTGCCAGCGATGACAGGGTTTCTGGAAACACCATATATTTT. The encoded protein is CASDDRVSGNTIYF.

DNA for the CDR3: TGTGCCAGCAGCTCATTAGACCTAGGACAGGGGATATATACGCAGTATTTT. It encodes CASSSLDLGQGIYTQYF. This sequence joins TRBV9 and TRBJ2-3; 9 bases are shared with TRBD1. The CDR3 runs to 17 residues. The junction had 16 bases not matched to a gene; V was cut back by 4 bases and J by 7 bases. From germline, CDR1 is SGDLS and CDR2 YYNGEE.

This clone came up a few times. This sequence joins TRBV11-2 and TRBJ2-1, with TRBD2 identical over 10 bases. The CDR3 is 15 residues long. Trimming removed 5 bases from V and 3 bases from J; junction bases left unmatched: 4. From germline, CDR1 is SGHAT and CDR2 FQNNGV. The CDR3 coding sequence is TGTGCCAGCAGCGCGGGACTAGCGAGCTACAATGAGCAGTTCTTC. It specifies CASSAGLASYNEQFF.

The rearrangement uses TRBV28 and TRBJ2-1, with D unclear. V was pared by 7 bases and J by 8 bases, with 15 bases between. The germline gives CDR1 MDHEN, CDR2 SYDVKM. This CDR3 spans 13 amino acids. The CDR3 DNA sequence: TGTGCCAGCACCTACGGTCGCGGCCATGAGCAGTTCTTC. Translating it yields CASTYGRGHEQFF.

This chain joins TRBV5-4 and TRBJ2-4; TRBD1 matches at 9 bases. This CDR3 spans 15 amino acids. Germline loops: CDR1 SGHNT, CDR2 YYREEE (reference sequence). The V and J ends lost 0 bases and 8 bases, in that order; junction bases with no gene match: 6. As DNA, the CDR3 is TGTGCCAGCAGCTTGGGGGGGACAGGGCGAGACATTCAGTACTTC. Its translation is CASSLGGTGRDIQYF.

The chain recombines TRBV28 with TRBJ1-1; 7 nucleotides align to TRBD1. Germline CDR1 MDHEN, CDR2 SYDVKM. Trimming took 6 bases from V and 6 from J; bases not matched to a gene: 7. The CDR3 is 13 residues long. This CDR3 is CASRRLTGPEAFF. DNA for the CDR3: TGTGCCAGCAGGCGGCTGACAGGGCCTGAAGCTTTCTTT. The entire variable domain, with the rest obtained from reference TRBV28 and TRBJ1-1, is as follows: DVKVTQSSRYLVKRTGEKVFLECVQDMDHENMFWYRQDPGLGLRLIYFSYDVKMKEKGDIPEGYSVSREKKERFSLILESASTNQTSMYLCASRRLTGPEAFFGQGTRLTVV.

The chain carries TRBV2 and TRBJ1-4, with 10 positions matching TRBD1. Trimming removed 6 bases from V and 8 bases from J; junction bases left unmatched: 6. The CDR3 runs 14 residues. Per germline, CDR1 SNHLY and CDR2 FYNNEI. The DNA for the CDR3 is TGTGCCAGCAGAGACAGGGGGCCAGGGGAAAAACTGTTTTTT. As protein: CASRDRGPGEKLFF. Combining the CDR3 with reference TRBV2 and TRBJ1-4 gives the whole variable domain EPEVTQTPSHQVTQMGQEVILRCVPISNHLYFYWYRQILGQKVEFLVSFYNNEISEKSEIFDDQFSVERPDGSNFTLKIRSTKLEDSAMYFCASRDRGPGEKLFFGSGTQLSVL.

This clone was counted a single time. CDR3 sequence: CASSSYMNTEAFF. In DNA form, the CDR3 reads TGCGCCAGCAGCTCTTATATGAACACTGAAGCTTTCTTT. This chain connects TRBV5-1 to TRBJ1-1; no clear D. The CDR3 has 13 amino acids. Trimming removed 3 bases from V and 0 bases from J, with 6 bases in between. Germline lookup yields CDR1 SGHRS and CDR2 YFSETQ.

This chain connects TRBV10-2 to TRBJ1-5; D possibly corresponds to TRBD1 (5 bases). CDR3 length: 14 amino acids. Trimming took off 7 bases at V and 3 bases at J, with 13 bases between the two ends. Germline values: CDR1 WSHSY, CDR2 SAAADI. CDR3 DNA sequence: TGCGCCAGCACTGAAGGACACTTCAATCAGCCCCAGCATTTT. This gives the protein CASTEGHFNQPQHF.

The CDR3 DNA sequence: TGTGCCAGCAGTAGGACCGGGACTAGCGGGAGGGAGACCCAGTACTTC. Protein product: CASSRTGTSGRETQYF. This sequence joins TRBV6-2 or TRBV6-3 and TRBJ2-5, with 15 bases matching TRBD2. The CDR3 has 16 amino acids. The germline CDR1 and CDR2 sequences are MNHEY and SVGEGT. V was clipped by 5 bases and J by 5 bases; unmatched bases: 6.

The chain recombines TRBV19 with TRBJ2-3; D is undetermined. This CDR3 is 12 amino acids long. Germline loops: CDR1 LNHDA, CDR2 SQIVND (reference sequence). Trimming stripped 6 bases from V and 5 bases from J, with 9 bases between. CDR3 residues: CASRIAGDTQYF. CDR3 coding DNA: TGTGCCAGTAGGATTGCCGGAGATACGCAGTATTTT.

The rearrangement joins TRBV6-4 to TRBJ2-3, with D possibly TRBD2 on 5 matching bases. V lost 9 bases and J lost 2, with 9 bases in between. Germline loops: CDR1 MRHNA, CDR2 SNTAGT. The CDR3 sequence is 12 residues long. This CDR3 is CARGGHTDTQYF. CDR3 nucleotides: TGTGCCAGGGGCGGGCACACAGATACGCAGTATTTT.

V and J are TRBV6-5 and TRBJ2-7; TRBD2 might be the D (6 bases). Germline loops: CDR1 MNHEY, CDR2 SVGAGI. The CDR3 consists of 14 residues. The V gene lost 8 bases and the J gene lost 2 bases, with 16 bases spanning the gap. Written as DNA, the CDR3 is TGTGCCAGCTCCTTGTCCGGGGGAGCCTACGAGCAGTACGTC. Residues: CASSLSGGAYEQYV.